The sequence of this T cell receptor (beta chain) was determined in a study of blood T cell repertoires in COVID-19. The CDR3 extends over 14 amino acids. Germline-derived CDR1 and CDR2 are SGHRS and YFSETQ. V shed 0 bases, J shed 8 bases, and the junction held 2 bases outside the gene matches. Only in-frame clones appear in the TCRdb table, and some are missing; sequencing was by immunoSEQ multiplex PCR. The repertoire has more than 200,000 clones, 70% to 85% of them found once; the top ten carry about 9.6%. Specimen: peripheral blood. The receptor's source is a man older than 75 with acute or convalescent COVID-19. The chain couples TRBV5-1 to TRBJ1-6, with 7 bases aligning to TRBD1. The CDR3 loop reads CASSLDQGDSPLHF. Written as DNA, the CDR3 is TGCGCCAGCAGCTTGGATCAGGGGGATTCACCCCTCCACTTT.